The 12 T cell receptor beta chains given below trace back to one sample, sequenced in a study of CD8 T cells in ankylosing spondylitis. TCRdb recomputed calls from the 5' RACE reads with MiXCR, one row per CDR3 protein. The data contain about 210,000 distinct CDR3 sequences, 8.2% of them singletons. The sequencing input was blood, either unsorted or a sorted T cell fraction (not recorded which). The source of these receptors is a female donor with ankylosing spondylitis or in good health (not recorded which).

This clonotype was found many times. This chain joins TRBV5-5 and TRBJ1-1; a possible D gene is TRBD1 (5 bases). CDR3 size: 13 residues. Trimming removed 2 bases from V and 3 bases from J, with 8 bases in between. Germline-derived CDR1 and CDR2 are SGHKS and YYEKEE (reference sequence). DNA of the CDR3: TGTGCCAGCAGCTTTCAGGGCCACACTGAAGCTTTCTTT. It codes for CASSFQGHTEAFF.

The chain employs TRBV12-3 or TRBV12-4 and TRBJ2-7, with 7 bases fitting TRBD2. This CDR3 spans 14 amino acids. J gave up 0 bases and V 5 bases, and 4 bases lay outside the gene matches. The DNA of the CDR3 is TGTGCCAGCAGTCTGCGGGACTACTCCTACGAGCAGTACTTC. Translation: CASSLRDYSYEQYF.

The rearrangement uses TRBV7-9 and TRBJ1-3; D uncertain. The CDR3 has 15 amino acids. In germline, CDR1 is SEHNR, CDR2 FQNEAQ (reference sequence). The V end lost 7 bases, the J end lost 1 base, and 14 bases lay between the germline ends. CDR3 protein: CASTLGRLSGNTIYF. For the CDR3, the DNA is TGTGCCAGCACCCTCGGACGGTTGTCTGGAAACACCATATATTTT. The whole variable domain, filled in from reference TRBV7-9 and TRBJ1-3, reads DTGVSQNPRHKITKRGQNVTFRCDPISEHNRLYWYRQTLGQGPEFLTYFQNEAQLEKSRLLSDRFSAERPKGSFSTLEIQRTEQGDSAMYLCASTLGRLSGNTIYFGEGSWLTVV.

This clonotype was seen repeatedly, ten times or more. V gene TRBV9 combines with J gene TRBJ2-6; 13 bases align to TRBD2. Losses at the gene ends were 3 bases for V and 1 base for J; bases not matched to a gene: 16. This CDR3 comprises 22 residues. Germline V gene data show CDR1 as SGDLS and CDR2 as YYNGEE. CDR3 DNA sequence: TGTGCCAGCAGCGCGACGATTCGGTCGACTAGCGGGAGGACGTCTGGGGCCAACGTCCTGACTTTC. Protein product: CASSATIRSTSGRTSGANVLTF.

This clonotype was seen repeatedly, ten times or more. This rearrangement joins TRBV7-2 to TRBJ2-1; tentative D call: TRBD1 (5 bases). The CDR3 consists of 13 residues. Trimming cost V 5 bases and J 7 bases, with 12 bases left between them. CDR1 SGHTA and CDR2 FQGNSA come from the germline V gene. The CDR3 nucleotides read TGTGCCAGCAGCCGACGACAGTTTAATGAGCAGTTCTTC. Translation gives CASSRRQFNEQFF.

The table lists this clonotype with many counts. This chain joins TRBV12-3 or TRBV12-4 and TRBJ2-1; 7 nucleotides match TRBD2. CDR3 length: 17 residues. J lost 9 bases, V lost 6 bases, and 20 bases had no gene match. In nucleotides, the CDR3 is TGTGCCAGCAGAAGGGACTATGCGGGAGCCCCATGGGCTGAGCAGTTCTTC. Translating it yields CASRRDYAGAPWAEQFF.

This clonotype was counted at least ten times. The chain joins TRBV4-3 to TRBJ2-1, with TRBD1 as a possible D gene (6 bases). Germline values: CDR1 LGHNA, CDR2 YSLEER. Trimming shortened V by 5 bases and J by 5 bases, and 13 bases separated the two germline ends. The CDR3 spans 14 residues. The CDR3 DNA reads TGCGCCAGCAGCTCACACAGGGTGAACAATGAGCAGTTCTTC. Its translation: CASSSHRVNNEQFF.

The chain carries TRBV7-2 and TRBJ1-5; TRBD1 aligns across 8 bases. With 7 bases clipped from V and 5 bases from J, the junction kept 4 bases outside the gene matches. Germline V gives CDR1 SGHTA, CDR2 FQGNSA. This CDR3 is built from 13 residues. This chain's CDR3 is CASTRTGYQPQHF. The CDR3 region has the DNA TGTGCCAGCACCCGGACAGGGTATCAGCCCCAGCATTTT. Complete variable domain (other parts from reference TRBV7-2 and TRBJ1-5): GAGVSQSPSNKVTEKGKDVELRCDPISGHTALYWYRQSLGQGLEFLIYFQGNSAPDKSGLPSDRFSAERTGGSVSTLTIQRTQQEDSAVYLCASTRTGYQPQHFGDGTRLSIL.

This clonotype was seen only a few times. The rearrangement joins TRBV7-9 to TRBJ1-5, with D possibly TRBD1 on 5 matching bases. The ends were cut back, 1 base at V and 4 bases at J, with 8 bases in the middle. The germline gives CDR1 SEHNR, CDR2 FQNEAQ (reference sequence). The CDR3 has 14 amino acids. CDR3 DNA sequence: TGTGCCAGCAGCTTAGAGGGGAGGAATCAGCCCCAGCATTTT. Its translation is CASSLEGRNQPQHF.

This clonotype came up many times. V gene TRBV11-1 combines with J gene TRBJ2-4; D not certain. The CDR3 extends over 19 amino acids. The V gene's germline CDR1 is SGHAT and CDR2 FQDESV (reference sequence). Trimming removed 1 base at V and 5 bases at J, with 24 bases between. CDR3 sequence: CASSLVSSFVTTTENIQYF. The CDR3 DNA reads TGTGCCAGCAGCTTAGTTTCTAGTTTCGTCACCACCACGGAAAACATTCAGTACTTC.

The genes are TRBV28 and TRBJ1-5, with D perhaps matching TRBD1 (6 bases). The CDR3 runs 15 residues. Germline CDR1 and CDR2: MDHEN and SYDVKM. V was pared by 3 bases and J by 2 bases, with 11 bases between. CDR3 nucleotides: TGTGCCAGCAGTTTGATAGGGGGGGGCAATCAGCCCCAGCATTTT. This sequence encodes CASSLIGGGNQPQHF.

This clonotype showed up many times. The rearrangement joins TRBV18 to TRBJ2-1; no definite D call. Deletions cut 5 bases from V and 6 bases from J, with 14 bases between. This CDR3 is built from 14 residues. CDR1 is KGHSH and CDR2 is LQKENI in the germline V gene. CDR3 in DNA: TGTGCCAGCTCATCGCCCGAGCGTCGCAATGAGCAGTTCTTC. Translated: CASSSPERRNEQFF. Full variable domain (outside the CDR3, taken from reference TRBV18 and TRBJ2-1): NAGVMQNPRHLVRRRGQEARLRCSPMKGHSHVYWYRQLPEEGLKFMVYLQKENIIDESGMPKERFSAEFPKEGPSILRIQQVVRGDSAAYFCASSSPERRNEQFFGPGTRLTVL.